This TCR beta chain was obtained from a study of blood T cell repertoires in COVID-19. Study information: From the United States, Italy and Spain came samples of acute and convalescent COVID-19. Sample material is recorded as cDNA or gDNA derived from T cells, B-cell-depleted T cells, or PBMCs.

In the original workflow: Amplification with reference gene primers provided the estimates of nucleated cell counts. Profiling relied on immunoSEQ multiplex PCR, and the TCRdb table lists in-frame clones only, not all of them. V, J and clone size were drawn from that table, and D and trimming were deduced from the DNA. The sample includes 91,000 or so clones, approximately 90% of them seen just once. Germline-derived CDR1 and CDR2 are SEHNR and FQNEAQ (reference sequence). Trimming shortened V by 7 bases and J by 3 bases, and 15 bases separated the two germline ends. There are 15 residues in the CDR3.

Sequencing input: peripheral blood. This receptor was identified in a human donor in a cohort sampled during active COVID-19. The J gene is TRBJ1-4, the V gene TRBV7-9; D is undetermined. The CDR3 region is CASTKVEGANEKLFF. The DNA for the CDR3 is TGTGCCAGCACGAAGGTTGAAGGAGCTAATGAAAAACTGTTTTTT.